The 8 T cell receptor beta chains reported below all come from one sample, sequenced in a study of T cell changes during pregnancy in multiple sclerosis. Only in-frame clones appear in the TCRdb table, and some are missing; sequencing was by immunoSEQ multiplex PCR. Of some 64,000 clones in the sample, about nine tenths were seen once. The source was peripheral blood, collected in the second trimester of pregnancy. These receptors were obtained from a female donor in good health, enrolled as a control in a pregnancy study.

This chain connects TRBV2 to TRBJ2-7; 11 bases align to TRBD2. V lost 3 bases, J lost 6 bases, and 7 bases stayed unmatched. Per germline, CDR1 SNHLY and CDR2 FYNNEI. The CDR3 totals 15 residues. The CDR3 region is CASSDTSGGDGEQYF. The CDR3 DNA reads as TGTGCCAGCAGTGATACTAGCGGGGGTGACGGCGAGCAGTACTTC. Full variable domain (missing parts from reference TRBV2 and TRBJ2-7): EPEVTQTPSHQVTQMGQEVILRCVPISNHLYFYWYRQILGQKVEFLVSFYNNEISEKSEIFDDQFSVERPDGSNFTLKIRSTKLEDSAMYFCASSDTSGGDGEQYFGPGTRLTVT.

The chain carries TRBV9 and TRBJ1-5; 8 bases match TRBD1. The CDR3 totals 16 residues. V shed 3 bases and J 0 bases; nucleotides not matched to a gene: 5. Germline V gene lookup returns CDR1 SGDLS and CDR2 YYNGEE. CDR3 DNA: TGTGCCAGCAGCGCCGGGACAGGTAATAGCAATCAGCCCCAGCATTTT. Protein sequence: CASSAGTGNSNQPQHF.

This clone was seen just once. The genes are TRBV2 and TRBJ1-2, with D perhaps TRBD1 (6 bases). Per the germline V gene, CDR1 is SNHLY and CDR2 is FYNNEI. V was cut by 9 bases and J by 4 bases, with 21 bases left in between. This CDR3 has 15 residues. This CDR3 reads CASRAHRVRSYGYTF. CDR3 coding DNA: TGTGCCAGTCGGGCCCACAGGGTACGATCCTATGGCTACACCTTC.

This chain connects TRBV5-1 to TRBJ1-2; the D gene is possibly TRBD1 (5 bases). The CDR3 loop spans 14 amino acids. CDR1 and CDR2 (germline): SGHRS, YFSETQ. V gave up 3 bases and J gave up 5 bases, with 14 bases separating them. The CDR3 DNA follows: TGCGCCAGCAGCTGGGACGGCGGGGGATATGGCTACACCTTC. Translated, it gives CASSWDGGGYGYTF.

The rearrangement uses TRBV2 and TRBJ1-2, with 7 bases identical to TRBD1. The germline CDR1 and CDR2 sequences are SNHLY and FYNNEI. Unmatched junction bases numbered 2, after V lost 4 bases and J lost 6 bases. CDR3 length equals 12 residues. The CDR3 region has the DNA TGTGCCAGCAGTGGACAGGGCCATGGCTACACCTTC. It codes for CASSGQGHGYTF.

The chain couples TRBV6-5 to TRBJ2-1, with a weak D call TRBD1 (6 bases). The V and J ends lost 6 bases and 7 bases respectively, with 16 bases between them. The germline gives CDR1 MNHEY, CDR2 SVGAGI. The CDR3 covers 14 residues. CDR3 nucleotide sequence: TGTGCCAGCAGACCCCCCCCAGGGGTTAATGAGCAGTTCTTC. Translating it yields CASRPPPGVNEQFF.

The rearrangement uses TRBV30 and TRBJ1-1; D possibly corresponds to TRBD1 (6 bases). Germline-derived CDR1 and CDR2 are GTSNPN and SVGIG (reference sequence). CDR3 size: 15 residues. V dropped 2 bases and J dropped 11 bases, with 24 bases sitting between them. The CDR3 nucleotides are TGTGCCTGGAGTCCTCGACAGGCGAATCACCCGGGCGCTTTCTTT. As protein: CAWSPRQANHPGAFF.

J is TRBJ1-5 and V is TRBV12-1; the tabulated D call, TRBD1, remains unverified against the DNA. TRBV12-1 is annotated as a pseudogene. This CDR3 comprises 17 residues. CDR3 in amino acids: CASSFYHRTAPYQPQHF. In nucleotides, the CDR3 is TGTGCCAGCAGCTTTTATCATAGGACAGCGCCTTATCAGCCCCAGCATTTT.